Following are 17 T cell receptor beta chains from one sample sequenced in a study of CD8+ T cells in alopecia areata. Extracted from the samples, RNA was reverse transcribed into cDNA to serve as the sequencing template. Produced via immunoSEQ multiplex PCR; TCRdb's table is partial and in-frame only. The sample includes 75,000 to 85,000 clones, approximately 64% of them seen just once. The treatment here: oral pan-JAK inhibitor, 5-10 mg twice daily. The material sequenced was CD8+ T cells sorted from blood, taken at week 24, from a patient treated with tofacitinib. The receptors here all came from a human donor with alopecia areata.

The chain employs TRBV2 and TRBJ1-1; no definite D call. CDR1 and CDR2 (germline): SNHLY, FYNNEI. Deletions cut 8 bases from V and 0 bases from J, with 10 bases between. This CDR3 is built from 13 residues. CDR3 residues: CASPGLMNTEAFF. In DNA, the CDR3 is TGTGCCAGCCCCGGGCTCATGAACACTGAAGCTTTCTTT.

The chain couples TRBV27 to TRBJ2-4; 9 bases align to TRBD1. Looked up from germline, CDR1 is MNHEY and CDR2 is SMNVEV (reference sequence). V lost 3 bases and J lost 0; bases outside the gene matches: 6. The CDR3 has 17 residues. Here the CDR3 DNA reads TGTGCCAGCAGTTTTCTCGGGACAGGGCAAGCCAAAAACATTCAGTACTTC. Translated, it gives CASSFLGTGQAKNIQYF.

The chain uses TRBV6-5 and TRBJ1-2, with a possible D match to TRBD1 (6 bases). V was trimmed by 2 bases and J by 8 bases, leaving 9 bases between them. Germline V CDR1 and CDR2: MNHEY, SVGAGI. The CDR3 loop spans 12 amino acids. This CDR3 is CASSYGGQGYTF. The CDR3 nucleotides read TGTGCCAGCAGTTACGGGGGGCAGGGCTACACCTTC.

The rearrangement links TRBV4-1 to TRBJ1-2, with D uncertain. CDR1 MGHRA and CDR2 YSYEKL come from the germline V gene. V was clipped by 0 bases and J by 5 bases, with 13 bases between them. The CDR3 is made up of 15 amino acids. In DNA, the CDR3 is TGCGCCAGCAGCCAAGATCGTTCGAGGTTATATGGCTACACCTTC. Translated, it gives CASSQDRSRLYGYTF.

This chain connects TRBV9 to TRBJ2-1; TRBD1 matches 8 bases. CDR3 size: 16 residues. With V trimmed by 4 bases and J by 5 bases, 11 bases remained unmatched. Per germline, CDR1 SGDLS and CDR2 YYNGEE. The CDR3 bases are TGTGCCAGCAGCCCCCGAACCGGGACAGGTAACAATGAGCAGTTCTTC. It is translated as CASSPRTGTGNNEQFF.

V gene TRBV6-5 combines with J gene TRBJ2-7; TRBD1 is a possible D gene (6 bases). The germline V gene has CDR1 MNHEY and CDR2 SVGAGI. This CDR3 has 12 amino acids. Deletions cut 8 bases from V and 2 bases from J, with 10 bases between. The CDR3 loop reads CASQAGAYEQYF. DNA of the CDR3: TGTGCCAGCCAGGCAGGGGCCTACGAGCAGTACTTC.

This clone occurred a few times. The chain recombines TRBV5-1 with TRBJ2-7; D ambiguous. Germline V gives CDR1 SGHRS, CDR2 YFSETQ. Trimming cost V 1 base and J 0 bases, with 5 bases left between them. This CDR3 region has 13 residues. This CDR3 is CASSLPDSYEQYF. The CDR3 DNA reads TGCGCCAGCAGCTTGCCCGACTCCTACGAGCAGTACTTC. The full variable domain, in which reference TRBV5-1 and TRBJ2-7 provide the parts outside the CDR3, is KAGVTQTPRYLIKTRGQQVTLSCSPISGHRSVSWYQQTPGQGLQFLFEYFSETQRNKGNFPGRFSGRQFSNSRSEMNVSTLELGDSALYLCASSLPDSYEQYFGPGTRLTVT.

This chain connects TRBV5-6 to TRBJ2-7; D is unresolved. Germline V gene data show CDR1 as SGHDT and CDR2 as YYEEEE. This CDR3 contains 17 residues. Trimming removed 1 base at V and 4 bases at J, with 21 bases between. The CDR3 nucleotides are TGTGCCAGCAGCTTGCCCCCTCGGCCCCCGGATCCTTACGAGCAGTACTTC. This encodes CASSLPPRPPDPYEQYF.

The chain uses TRBV4-1 and TRBJ1-1, with no clear D. CDR3 size: 15 residues. V lost 1 base to trimming and J lost 0 bases, with 9 bases between them. From germline, CDR1 is MGHRA and CDR2 YSYEKL. The CDR3 reads CASSQGGSMNTEAFF. Here the CDR3 DNA reads TGCGCCAGCAGCCAAGGTGGGAGTATGAACACTGAAGCTTTCTTT.

J is TRBJ2-7 and V is TRBV4-1; 7 bases fit TRBD1. The CDR3 spans 16 residues. Trimming took 1 base from V and 3 from J; bases not matched to a gene: 9. CDR1 and CDR2 (germline): MGHRA, YSYEKL. This CDR3 reads CASSQGGPQGVYEQYF. The CDR3 nucleotides read TGCGCCAGCAGCCAAGGAGGACCGCAGGGGGTCTACGAGCAGTACTTC.

The genes are TRBV7-6 and TRBJ2-1, with 12 bases identical to TRBD2. The CDR3 consists of 15 residues. J gave up 9 bases and V 5 bases, and 8 bases lay outside the gene matches. Per germline, CDR1 SGHVS and CDR2 FNYEAQ. The CDR3 DNA sequence: TGTGCCAGCAGCGAACTAGCGGGGGGCCAGGGTGAGCAGTTCTTC. It is translated as CASSELAGGQGEQFF.

The chain has TRBV23-1 and TRBJ1-5; no clear D gene. TRBV23-1 is known as an ORF, though its function is uncertain. This CDR3 region has 10 residues. The ends were cut back, 7 bases at V and 9 bases at J, with 7 bases in the middle. The CDR3 is CASNPLPQHF. The DNA of the CDR3 is TGCGCCAGCAACCCCCTGCCCCAGCATTTT.

The chain employs TRBV9 and TRBJ2-7; tentatively, D is TRBD1 or TRBD2 (5 bases each). The CDR3 consists of 14 residues. With 3 bases removed from V and 1 base from J, the gap between germline ends came to 11 bases. Germline V gives CDR1 SGDLS, CDR2 YYNGEE. CDR3 sequence (DNA): TGTGCCAGCAGCGGTACGGGACCTTCCTACGAGCAGTACTTC. This translates into CASSGTGPSYEQYF. Together with reference TRBV9 and TRBJ2-7, the CDR3 gives the full variable domain: DSGVTQTPKHLITATGQRVTLRCSPRSGDLSVYWYQQSLDQGLQFLIQYYNGEERAKGNILERFSAQQFPDLHSELNLSSLELGDSALYFCASSGTGPSYEQYFGPGTRLTVT.

V and J are TRBV5-4 and TRBJ2-4; perhaps TRBD2 as D (6 bases). The CDR3 has 15 residues. From germline, CDR1 is SGHNT and CDR2 YYREEE (reference sequence). V was trimmed by 3 bases and J by 1 base, leaving 11 bases between them. The CDR3 region is CASSYSREAKNIQYF. CDR3 nucleotide sequence: TGTGCCAGCAGCTACTCTCGGGAGGCCAAAAACATTCAGTACTTC.

V usage is TRBV27 and J usage is TRBJ2-7; either TRBD1 or TRBD2 may fit D (6 bases each). The ends were cut back, 6 bases at V and 2 bases at J, with 14 bases in the middle. Germline V gene sequence: CDR1 MNHEY, CDR2 SMNVEV (reference sequence). The CDR3 length is 14 residues. The CDR3 here is CASSSSGAAYEQYF. The CDR3 coding sequence is TGTGCCAGCAGCTCTTCGGGGGCGGCCTACGAGCAGTACTTC.

This clone was detected once. This rearrangement joins TRBV4-1 to TRBJ2-2; possibly TRBD1 or TRBD2 for D (6 bases each). Germline CDR1 and CDR2: MGHRA and YSYEKL. This CDR3 comprises 16 residues. Trimming stripped 1 base from V and 2 bases from J, with 11 bases between. The DNA for the CDR3 is TGCGCCAGCAGCCAAGGGCCGGGGGCCAACACCGGGGAGCTGTTTTTT. Protein product: CASSQGPGANTGELFF.

In this sample, this clone turned up a few times. The rearrangement joins TRBV7-9 to TRBJ1-4; D ambiguous. V lost 8 bases and J 8 bases, leaving 18 bases between the germline ends. This CDR3 contains 14 residues. The germline V gene encodes CDR1 SEHNR and CDR2 FQNEAQ (reference sequence). The chain's CDR3 is CASGSAPGEEKLFF. CDR3 in DNA: TGTGCCAGCGGAAGTGCACCGGGAGAGGAAAAACTGTTTTTT.